This TCR beta chain stems from a study of T cell responses to AZD1222 COVID-19 vaccine (dated by TCRdb to about 2021). Study-wide context: Because spike-specific TCR depth and breadth did not differ between the two schedules, AZD1222 recipients who got a second dose at roughly 4 weeks were pooled with those who got a second dose at roughly 12 weeks. TCR sequencing was performed for about 250 trial participants, of whom 207 were given two doses of AZD1222 and some 25 were given two doses of MenACWY control vaccine. Trial participants were enrolled by age into 18-55, 56-69 and 70-plus year subgroups, with around 150, 28 and 57 TCR-sequenced participants respectively.

This clone was seen only once. No cognate antigen has been identified for it. No qualities accompany the bases; no much larger clone lies one base away. The sample's time point label, decoded: baseline before first vaccination. Vaccinee samples came from UK trials COV001 and COV002, including a single-blind randomized controlled phase 2/3 trial of AZD1222 (ChAdOx1 nCoV-19) in healthy adults. For TCRbeta chain sequencing, PBMC samples from trial participants were taken at day 0 and at day 28 after the second dose. Points the paper makes about the study in general: Participants were mostly white British, with more females than males. The authors suggested clonal diversity may have been underestimated. Conclusions about previously exposed vaccinees were limited because only six AZD1222 recipients were SARS-CoV-2 seropositive at baseline. In the small 56-69-year group, the increase in depth fell short of significance, most likely because of low power. Reportedly, close to half of the unique spike-specific TCRs recognized epitopes lying outside the regions that are mutated in the B.1.351 and B.1.1.7 variants. Because no day 14 peak-response samples were available, the repertoires could be characterized only after the peak T cell response. After two AZD1222 doses, both the breadth and the depth of spike-specific TCRs were significantly higher than at day 0 and than in MenACWY recipients. CD4 TCRs associated with the vaccine covered the entire spike protein, and the dominant responses were in regions 160-218 and 743-854.

From cysteine to phenylalanine, the CDR3 is 15 amino acids long. Only the CDR3 DNA is retained, 45 bases long and in frame from the first base. CDR1 and CDR2 are drawn from the germline V gene: SGHAT, FQNNGV. The V and J ends are trimmed by 5 bases and 3 bases, leaving 11 bases between them. The CDR3 regions of human TCRbeta chains were analyzed by immunosequencing. In the authors' own workflow: Repertoire TCRs were checked for matches against a reference library of SARS-CoV-2-specific TCRs that had been generated using the MIRA antigen-specificity platform. Breadth was defined as the fraction of unique TCRs that were SARS-CoV-2-associated. Depth was defined as the fraction of total T cells that were SARS-CoV-2-associated. Using the MIRA data, each spike-specific TCR was mapped to the spike region that the TCR reacts to and placed in a CD4 or CD8 class. Log10-transformed breadth and depth values were compared by one-way ANOVA with Sidak's multiple comparisons tests. TCRdb re-hosts the immuneACCESS table, in-frame sequences only. Its copies lack some clones; in the studies checked, an unresolved V gene accounts for under half of them, and the cause for the rest is not known. Clone size and the V and J calls come from that table; the DNA yielded D and trimming. The sample data list over 100,000 clones, and more than 90% of these were observed just once. The ten biggest clones cover 1.5% to 2% of the sample.

The receptor's source is an adult in good health. The specimen was peripheral blood, collected on day 0 of AZD1222 vaccination. The V and J segments used are TRBV11-2 and TRBJ2-6, with the D gene call left open. The CDR3 amino acid sequence is: CASSIRTGGANVLTF. DNA sequence: TGTGCCAGCAGCATTAGAACTGGTGGGGCCAACGTCCTGACTTTC. Supplemented by the reference TRBV11-2 and TRBJ2-6 proteins around the CDR3, the complete variable domain is EAGVAQSPRYKIIEKRQSVAFWCNPISGHATLYWYQQILGQGPKLLIQFQNNGVVDDSQLPKDRFSAERLKGVDSTLKIQPAKLEDSAVYLCASSIRTGGANVLTFGAGSRLTVL.